This TCR beta chain was sequenced during a study of T cells in localized non-small cell lung cancer. Study observations and caveats: Measurement of T cell clonality placed uninvolved adjacent lung highest, above the level in tumor. Longer overall survival was linked to higher blood T cell density. A median of around 60 clones ranked among the top 100 in tumor appeared in adjacent lung.

Sequenced by immunoSEQ multiplex PCR; TCRdb stores in-frame clones only, minus some. The sample holds approximately 76,000 clones, about 84% seen once. Germline V CDR1 and CDR2: MNHEY, SVGAGI. The V and J ends lost 8 bases and 14 bases respectively, with 15 bases between them. There are 10 residues in the CDR3. Turning to this clone: Its specificity is not known.

The chain combines TRBV6-5 with TRBJ1-2; possible D gene TRBD1, 6 bases. This TCR derives from an older female donor with stage I lung adenocarcinoma. Sample: peripheral blood, taken before any cancer treatment. CDR3 region: CASGPDSLTF. The CDR3 DNA reads TGTGCCAGCGGCCCGGACAGCTTAACCTTC.